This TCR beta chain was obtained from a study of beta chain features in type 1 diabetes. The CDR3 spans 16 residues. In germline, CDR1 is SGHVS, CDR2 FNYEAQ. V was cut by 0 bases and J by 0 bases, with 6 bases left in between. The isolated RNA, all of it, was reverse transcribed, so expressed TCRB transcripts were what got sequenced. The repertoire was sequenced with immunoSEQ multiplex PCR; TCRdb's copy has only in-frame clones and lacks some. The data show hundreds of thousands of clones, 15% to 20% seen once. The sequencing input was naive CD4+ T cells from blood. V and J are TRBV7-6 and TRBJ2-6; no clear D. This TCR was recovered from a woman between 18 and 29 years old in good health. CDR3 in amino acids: CASSLAGASGANVLTF. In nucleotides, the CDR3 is TGTGCCAGCAGCTTAGCGGGCGCCTCTGGGGCCAACGTCCTGACTTTC.